These 2 T cell receptor beta chains originate from one sample sequenced in a study of beta chain features in type 1 diabetes. Since all of the isolated RNA was reverse transcribed, expressed TCRB transcripts were what got sequenced. The data were produced by immunoSEQ multiplex PCR, yet TCRdb's version contains in-frame clones alone and is incomplete. This repertoire shows about 350,000 clones, 15% to 20% found once; its top ten account for under 0.05%. The sample comprised naive CD4+ T cells from blood. The receptor set was obtained from a young woman in good health.

This clone was seen only a few times. The V and J genes are TRBV30 and TRBJ2-7; the match to TRBD2 covers 8 bases. J gave up 3 bases and V 8 bases, and 18 bases lay outside the gene matches. CDR1 GTSNPN and CDR2 SVGIG come from the germline V gene (reference sequence). The CDR3 runs to 16 residues. The CDR3 DNA reads TGTGCCGTTAGTCAGCTCTTCCGCGGGGGGTACTACGAGCAGTACTTC. Translated, it gives CAVSQLFRGGYYEQYF.

The chain joins TRBV7-9 to TRBJ2-7; no firm D call. CDR3 length: 11 amino acids. CDR1 is SEHNR, CDR2 FQNEAQ, per germline (reference sequence). Trimming removed 3 bases from V and 6 bases from J, with 6 bases in between. For the CDR3, the DNA is TGTGCCAGCAGCTTGAGAACCGAGCAGTACTTC. It is translated as CASSLRTEQYF.